This is a list of T cell receptor beta chains from one sample in a study of T cells after somatic rescue of genetic block. The data were produced by immunoSEQ multiplex PCR, yet TCRdb's version contains in-frame clones alone and is incomplete. The data contain some 70,000 clones, roughly 90% of them seen just once; the ten biggest clones take up around 2.8%. The specimen was peripheral blood mononuclear cells (PBMCs). These receptors all stem from a man younger than 40. The CDR3 runs from the conserved cysteine through the conserved F or W.

J | V | CDR3
TRBJ2-1 | TRBV7-9 | CASSSAPGPSYNEQFF
TRBJ2-2 | TRBV11-2 | CASSLVAGEGGELFF
TRBJ1-6 | TRBV2 | CASSEFRRGGSPLHF
TRBJ2-5 | TRBV2 | CASSERLAGVGKTQYF
TRBJ2-3 | TRBV6-1 | CASSESSGGALDTQYF
TRBJ1-4 | TRBV2 | CASSGGTNEKLFF
TRBJ1-5 | TRBV4-3 | CASSQDSRANQPQHF
TRBJ2-7 | TRBV13 | CASSLGGVAYEQYF
TRBJ2-2 | TRBV7-8 | CASSGRDLRAGELFF
TRBJ1-1 | TRBV7-9 | CASSRGWGGTEAFF
TRBJ2-3 | TRBV11-3 | CASSLGRRGTDTQYF
TRBJ2-7 | TRBV5-1 | CASSLASTSGNPANEQYF
TRBJ2-2 | TRBV5-6 | CASSLAYSPSRAGELFF
TRBJ2-7 | TRBV27 | CASSETGVTYEQYF
TRBJ1-2 | TRBV18 | CASSPGNSYQGYTF
TRBJ1-4 | TRBV11-2 | CASSSRGAATNEKLFF
TRBJ2-5 | TRBV10-1 | CASSESVAGQETQYF
TRBJ2-1 | TRBV30 | CAWSVRVGRDLVNEQFF
TRBJ2-7 | TRBV18 | CASSPRQGAIFHEQYF
TRBJ1-6 | TRBV5-4 | CASSLDGGLRSPLHF
TRBJ2-5 | TRBV28 | CASSLPYLAGDVETQYF
TRBJ1-2 | TRBV7-8 | CASRQVPGTNYGYTF
TRBJ1-1 | TRBV14 | CASSQNRGWNTEAFF
TRBJ1-5 | TRBV28 | CASSRTVNQPQHF
TRBJ1-2 | TRBV4-1 | CASSQEGGRSNYGYTF
TRBJ1-2 | TRBV9 | CASSGGYRGSYGYTF
TRBJ2-3 | TRBV6-5 | CASSYWTETYTDTQYF
TRBJ2-5 | TRBV4-1 | CASSPGQGGETQYF
TRBJ2-3 | TRBV29-1 | CSVEPRYTDTQYF